The 25 T cell receptor beta chains reported below all come from one sample, sequenced in a study of CD8 T cells in ankylosing spondylitis. One entry per CDR3 protein, called by TCRdb with MiXCR from the 5' RACE reads. The data contain fewer than 250,000 distinct CDR3 sequences, about 10% of them singletons. Material: blood, either unsorted or a sorted T cell fraction (not recorded which). The receptors shown here come from a male donor with ankylosing spondylitis or in good health (not recorded which).

This clonotype has ten or more counts. The rearrangement joins TRBV2 to TRBJ2-2; D gene uncertain. The CDR3 has 15 residues. V was cut by 0 bases and J by 6 bases, with 11 bases left in between. The V gene's germline CDR1 is SNHLY and CDR2 FYNNEI. The CDR3 nucleotides read TGTGCCAGCAGTGAAGCGTTCCAAGGAGCCGGGGAGCTGTTTTTT. Translating it yields CASSEAFQGAGELFF.

This clonotype was found many times. The chain carries TRBV20-1 and TRBJ2-4; 7 nucleotides match TRBD2. This CDR3 region has 12 residues. From germline, CDR1 is DFQATT and CDR2 SNEGSKA (reference sequence). The V and J ends lost 7 bases and 7 bases, in that order; junction bases with no gene match: 7. The CDR3 region has the DNA TGCAGTGGCGGGGGTGGGGATAACATTCAGTACTTC. It is translated as CSGGGGDNIQYF.

This clonotype was counted many times. The CDR3 here is CASSLSLAGGNTGELFF. In nucleotides, the CDR3 is TGCGCCAGCAGCTTGAGTCTAGCGGGGGGGAACACCGGGGAGCTGTTTTTT. The chain links TRBV5-1 to TRBJ2-2; 11 nucleotides agree with TRBD2. The CDR3 has 17 amino acids. The junction had 3 bases not matched to a gene; V was cut back by 1 base and J by 1 base. Looked up from germline, CDR1 is SGHRS and CDR2 is YFSETQ.

Here the CDR3 DNA reads TGTGCCAGCAGCGTCCTCCTGACTCCTAATACGCAGTATTTT. It encodes CASSVLLTPNTQYF. The V call is TRBV9, the J call TRBJ2-3; no reliable D call. The CDR3 is 14 residues long. Per germline, CDR1 SGDLS and CDR2 YYNGEE. V shed 2 bases and J shed 7 bases, with 14 bases lying between them.

This clonotype was recorded many times. The chain couples TRBV5-1 to TRBJ2-1; 7 nucleotides align to TRBD2. The J segment lost 8 bases and the V segment lost 5 bases, leaving 16 bases of the junction unmatched. Germline assignment: CDR1 SGHRS and CDR2 YFSETQ. The CDR3 has 16 amino acids. CDR3 region: CASSSLPGGLSDEQFF. CDR3 sequence (DNA): TGCGCCAGCAGTTCTCTACCGGGAGGCCTCTCGGATGAGCAGTTCTTC.

This clonotype was recorded at least ten times. This chain uses TRBV7-2 with TRBJ2-7, with 7 bases lining up with TRBD1. V was clipped by 1 base and J by 5 bases; unmatched bases: 8. This CDR3 has 15 amino acids. Germline CDR1 reads SGHTA; CDR2 reads FQGNSA. The CDR3 is CASSLEDREGDEQYF. In DNA form, the CDR3 reads TGTGCCAGCAGCTTAGAAGACAGGGAAGGGGACGAGCAGTACTTC.

The chain employs TRBV7-8 and TRBJ2-1; TRBD1 might be the D (5 bases). There are 15 residues in the CDR3. Germline CDR1 and CDR2: SGHVS and FQNEAQ. Trimming pared 1 base from V and 9 bases from J, leaving 16 bases between. The CDR3 is CASSLDLGPDIEQFF. CDR3 nucleotide sequence: TGTGCCAGCAGCTTAGATCTGGGTCCGGACATTGAGCAGTTCTTC.

This clonotype was seen at least ten times. The chain has TRBV15 and TRBJ2-2, with 9 bases identical to TRBD1. Germline CDR1 LNHNV, CDR2 YYDKDF (reference sequence). This CDR3 is 16 amino acids long. Trimming took 0 bases from V and 4 from J; bases not matched to a gene: 3. CDR3: CATSRDGTGFTGELFF. The CDR3 DNA reads as TGTGCCACCAGCAGAGATGGGACAGGGTTCACCGGGGAGCTGTTTTTT.

This clonotype has at least ten counts. The J gene is TRBJ1-1, the V gene TRBV28; D remains ambiguous. Trimming pared 6 bases from V and 0 bases from J, leaving 5 bases between. Germline V lookup: CDR1 MDHEN, CDR2 SYDVKM. There are 12 residues in the CDR3. CDR3 in DNA: TGTGCCAGCAGCCGGGTGAACACTGAAGCTTTCTTT. Amino acid sequence: CASSRVNTEAFF. Together with reference TRBV28 and TRBJ1-1, the CDR3 gives the full variable domain: DVKVTQSSRYLVKRTGEKVFLECVQDMDHENMFWYRQDPGLGLRLIYFSYDVKMKEKGDIPEGYSVSREKKERFSLILESASTNQTSMYLCASSRVNTEAFFGQGTRLTVV.

The table lists this clonotype with a few counts. V is TRBV11-2 and J is TRBJ2-5; 9 bases are shared with TRBD2. With V trimmed by 3 bases and J by 2 bases, 7 bases remained unmatched. CDR1 and CDR2 from the germline V gene are SGHAT and FQNNGV. CDR3 length: 16 amino acids. As DNA, the CDR3 is TGTGCCAGCAGCTTTGCTACTAGCGGGCCTCAAGAGACCCAGTACTTC. As protein: CASSFATSGPQETQYF.

This clonotype has a handful of counts. The rearrangement uses TRBV5-1 and TRBJ2-5; no clear D gene. CDR1 and CDR2 (germline): SGHRS, YFSETQ. The CDR3 has 15 amino acids. V shed 0 bases and J shed 2 bases, with 11 bases lying between them. CDR3 nucleotides: TGCGCCAGCAGCTTGGTCGACCGCGAACAAGAGACCCAGTACTTC. It codes for CASSLVDREQETQYF.

This clonotype was recorded many times. V is TRBV20-1 and J is TRBJ1-5; possible D gene TRBD1, 6 bases. The germline CDR1 and CDR2 sequences are DFQATT and SNEGSKA (reference sequence). The V end was cut by 5 bases, the J end by 6 bases, with 17 bases between. The CDR3 has 14 amino acids. The chain's CDR3 is CSALAPQGVQPQHF. CDR3 DNA sequence: TGCAGTGCTCTGGCCCCACAGGGCGTTCAGCCCCAGCATTTT.

Ten or more counts support this clonotype. This rearrangement joins TRBV20-1 to TRBJ2-1; 10 nucleotides align to TRBD2. V was clipped by 6 bases and J by 3 bases; unmatched bases: 8. This CDR3 has 15 amino acids. Looked up from germline, CDR1 is DFQATT and CDR2 is SNEGSKA (reference sequence). In nucleotides, the CDR3 is TGCAGTGCCCCAGAGGGGACTAGCGACTACAATGAGCAGTTCTTC. Residues: CSAPEGTSDYNEQFF.

This clonotype was counted at least ten times. The V and J genes are TRBV10-3 and TRBJ1-3; no firm D call. The V and J ends lost 10 bases and 1 base respectively, with 14 bases between them. Per germline, CDR1 ENHRY and CDR2 SYGVKD. The CDR3 totals 14 residues. The CDR3 nucleotides are TGTGCCACCGGGGAAAGTTCTTCTGGAAACACCATATATTTT. Its protein product is CATGESSSGNTIYF.

The sample holds many counts of this clonotype. The V and J genes are TRBV5-6 and TRBJ2-1, with 9 bases lining up with TRBD1. The CDR3 runs 15 residues. CDR1 SGHDT and CDR2 YYEEEE come from the germline V gene. The ends lost 6 bases at V and 9 bases at J; junction bases unmatched: 13. Here the CDR3 DNA reads TGTGCCAGCACCCCGCCCGGGACAGGGTTGGGTGAGCAGTTCTTC. The encoded protein is CASTPPGTGLGEQFF. Full variable domain (rest looked up from reference TRBV5-6 and TRBJ2-1): DAGVTQSPTHLIKTRGQQVTLRCSPKSGHDTVSWYQQALGQGPQFIFQYYEEEERQRGNFPDRFSGHQFPNYSSELNVNALLLGDSALYLCASTPPGTGLGEQFFGPGTRLTVL.

This clonotype turned up a few times. This chain joins TRBV3-1 and TRBJ2-5; possibly TRBD1 for D (6 bases). V lost 1 base to trimming and J lost 1 base, with 10 bases between them. The germline V gene has CDR1 LGHDT and CDR2 YNNKEL (reference sequence). This CDR3 spans 15 amino acids. CDR3 sequence (DNA): TGTGCCAGCAGCCAAGCTGGGGGCCCCCAAGAGACCCAGTACTTC. As protein: CASSQAGGPQETQYF.

There are many counts of this clonotype. V and J are TRBV28 and TRBJ1-5; D possibly corresponds to TRBD1 (6 bases). The CDR3 length is 15 residues. Deletions cut 3 bases from V and 3 bases from J, with 12 bases between. Looked up from germline, CDR1 is MDHEN and CDR2 is SYDVKM. The DNA of the CDR3 is TGTGCCAGCAGTTTCCTTGACAGGATCAATCAGCCCCAGCATTTT. The encoded protein is CASSFLDRINQPQHF. Full variable domain (missing parts from reference TRBV28 and TRBJ1-5): DVKVTQSSRYLVKRTGEKVFLECVQDMDHENMFWYRQDPGLGLRLIYFSYDVKMKEKGDIPEGYSVSREKKERFSLILESASTNQTSMYLCASSFLDRINQPQHFGDGTRLSIL.

As regards this clonotype: A much more abundant neighbour one base away suggests this may be a read error. V and J are TRBV3-1 and TRBJ2-3; possible D gene TRBD1, 5 bases. Trimming took off 7 bases at V and 2 bases at J, with 13 bases between the two ends. The V gene's germline CDR1 is LGHDT and CDR2 YNNKEL (reference sequence). The CDR3 extends over 14 amino acids. CDR3 amino acids: CASTDGHNTDTQYF. CDR3 nucleotides: TGTGCCAGCACCGACGGACACAACACAGATACGCAGTATTTT.

In its sample, this clonotype was seen many times. The chain combines TRBV27 with TRBJ1-3, with D possibly being TRBD1 (5 bases). The ends were cut back, 3 bases at V and 2 bases at J, with 11 bases in the middle. The CDR3 runs to 15 residues. CDR1 is MNHEY and CDR2 is SMNVEV in the germline V gene (reference sequence). The CDR3: CASSFRRAPGNTIYF. The CDR3 bases are TGTGCCAGCAGTTTTCGCAGGGCACCTGGAAACACCATATATTTT.

This clonotype occurred a few times. The genes are TRBV12-3 or TRBV12-4 and TRBJ2-1; D is unresolved. V lost 5 bases and J 13 bases, leaving 15 bases between the germline ends. The CDR3 extends over 12 amino acids. The CDR3 DNA sequence: TGTGCCAGCAGTCCCCCTCGACTGGTTCAGTTCTTC. Translating it yields CASSPPRLVQFF.

This clonotype was picked up a small number of times. The rearrangement joins TRBV20-1 to TRBJ1-5; the match to TRBD1 covers 7 bases. CDR3 length: 13 residues. Germline V CDR1 and CDR2: DFQATT, SNEGSKA (reference sequence). J gave up 2 bases and V 4 bases, and 2 bases lay outside the gene matches. The CDR3 DNA follows: TGCAGTGCTACCGACAGGGGCAATCAGCCCCAGCATTTT. It encodes CSATDRGNQPQHF.

This clonotype was counted a few times. The V and J genes are TRBV18 and TRBJ1-1, with 7 nucleotides matching TRBD1. V lost 0 bases, J lost 7 bases, and 8 bases stayed unmatched. Germline assignment: CDR1 KGHSH and CDR2 LQKENI. The CDR3 totals 15 residues. This CDR3 reads CASSPPKTGSGEAFF. Here the CDR3 DNA reads TGTGCCAGCTCACCACCAAAGACAGGGAGCGGTGAAGCTTTCTTT. Full variable domain (missing parts from reference TRBV18 and TRBJ1-1): NAGVMQNPRHLVRRRGQEARLRCSPMKGHSHVYWYRQLPEEGLKFMVYLQKENIIDESGMPKERFSAEFPKEGPSILRIQQVVRGDSAAYFCASSPPKTGSGEAFFGQGTRLTVV.

This clonotype was recorded many times. This chain joins TRBV2 and TRBJ2-5; no clear D gene. Trimming cost V 5 bases and J 5 bases, with 9 bases left between them. The CDR3 is 12 amino acids. Per the germline V gene, CDR1 is SNHLY and CDR2 is FYNNEI. The CDR3, as DNA: TGTGCCAGCAGTAGGGTGGGGGAGACCCAGTACTTC. This sequence encodes CASSRVGETQYF. Based on the CDR3 plus reference TRBV2 and TRBJ2-5, the full variable domain is EPEVTQTPSHQVTQMGQEVILRCVPISNHLYFYWYRQILGQKVEFLVSFYNNEISEKSEIFDDQFSVERPDGSNFTLKIRSTKLEDSAMYFCASSRVGETQYFGPGTRLLVL.

This chain links TRBV12-3 or TRBV12-4 with TRBJ1-4; D is unresolved. The V end was cut by 5 bases, the J end by 8 bases, with 12 bases between. The CDR3 is made up of 13 amino acids. CDR3 in DNA: TGTGCCAGCAGTATAGGACTATGGGAAAAACTGTTTTTT. As protein: CASSIGLWEKLFF.

In this sample, this clonotype turned up many times. The V call is TRBV19, the J call TRBJ1-5; unclear D gene. V lost 5 bases, J lost 1 base, and 9 bases lay in between. This CDR3 comprises 14 residues. Germline V gene sequence: CDR1 LNHDA, CDR2 SQIVND (reference sequence). CDR3 loop: CASSALSSNQPQHF. In DNA form, the CDR3 reads TGTGCCAGTAGTGCCCTTTCCAGCAATCAGCCCCAGCATTTT.